A single sample is the source of the 24 T cell receptor beta chains below, sequenced in a study of T cells in Graves' hyperthyroidism and ophthalmopathy. The TCR beta CDR3 regions underwent amplification using RNA transcripts as the source. When the TCR CDR3 underwent first-round RT-PCR, the HTBI primer set was used. One entry per CDR3 protein, called by TCRdb with MiXCR from the multiplex PCR reads. The sample lists 450,000 to 600,000 distinct CDR3 sequences; about 20% were seen once. Material for sequencing was blood. The receptors stem from a man aged 40-49 years with Graves' ophthalmopathy.

The chain recombines TRBV28 with TRBJ1-2; 9 bases are shared with TRBD1. With V trimmed by 1 base and J by 8 bases, 8 bases remained unmatched. CDR3 length: 15 residues. Germline V gene lookup returns CDR1 MDHEN and CDR2 SYDVKM. The DNA for the CDR3 is TGTGCCAGCAGTTTATTGGACAGGGGAATAGGGGGCTACACCTTC. This translates into CASSLLDRGIGGYTF.

In its sample, this clonotype was seen a few times. An end of the junction does not agree with germline; a read error may underlie this. V is TRBV13 and J is TRBJ2-5; either TRBD1 or TRBD2 may fit D (5 bases each). Germline assignment: CDR1 PRHDT and CDR2 FYEKMQ (reference sequence). The length of the CDR3 is 12 residues. DNA of the CDR3: TGTGCCAGCAGCTTAGCTCCGGGACGTCCGAACTTC. It codes for CASSLAPGRPNF.

V usage is TRBV7-6 and J usage is TRBJ2-3; D might be TRBD2 (6 bases). CDR1 and CDR2 (germline): SGHVS, FNYEAQ. CDR3 length: 16 residues. V was trimmed by 2 bases and J by 1 base, leaving 13 bases between them. The CDR3 protein is CASSLNSGTRTDTQYF. The CDR3 bases are TGTGCCAGCAGCTTAAATAGCGGCACTCGCACAGATACGCAGTATTTT. The whole variable domain, remainder taken from reference TRBV7-6 and TRBJ2-3, is GAGVSQSPRYKVTKRGQDVALRCDPISGHVSLYWYRQALGQGPEFLTYFNYEAQQDKSGLPNDRFSAERPEGSISTLTIQRTEQRDSAMYRCASSLNSGTRTDTQYFGPGTRLTVL.

In its sample, this clonotype was seen many times. The V gene is TRBV28, the J gene TRBJ2-7; 7 nucleotides align to TRBD2. V shed 3 bases, J shed 3 bases, and the junction held 8 bases outside the gene matches. CDR1 MDHEN and CDR2 SYDVKM come from the germline V gene. The CDR3 runs 15 residues. The CDR3 region is CASSFEAGLVYEQYF. DNA of the CDR3: TGTGCCAGCAGTTTCGAAGCGGGATTGGTCTACGAGCAGTACTTC.

The V gene is TRBV28, the J gene TRBJ1-2; TRBD1 is a possible D gene (6 bases). V dropped 0 bases and J dropped 8 bases, with 13 bases sitting between them. The germline CDR1 and CDR2 sequences are MDHEN and SYDVKM. CDR3 length: 14 amino acids. CDR3 bases: TGTGCCAGCAGTTTATGGGGGGGCGCGGGGGGCTACACCTTC. Amino acids: CASSLWGGAGGYTF.

V usage is TRBV12-3 or TRBV12-4 and J usage is TRBJ1-2; D is uncertain. Trimming left V 5 bases short and J 8 bases short, with 12 bases between. This CDR3 contains 12 residues. The CDR3 nucleotides are TGTGCCAGCAGTACCGGACCGTTCGGCTACACCTTC. This sequence encodes CASSTGPFGYTF.

V gene TRBV27 combines with J gene TRBJ1-2; possibly TRBD1 for D (6 bases). The CDR3 extends over 13 amino acids. Germline assignment: CDR1 MNHEY and CDR2 SMNVEV (reference sequence). The V gene lost 4 bases and the J gene lost 7 bases, with 13 bases spanning the gap. The CDR3: CASSWTNRVGYTF. The CDR3 DNA sequence: TGTGCCAGCAGTTGGACAAACAGGGTTGGCTACACCTTC.

As regards this clonotype: With a much larger clone just one base away, this may be a read error. This rearrangement joins TRBV3-1 to TRBJ1-6; 7 nucleotides match TRBD1. Germline V gives CDR1 LGHDT, CDR2 YNNKEL (reference sequence). This CDR3 region has 16 residues. The CDR3 loop reads CASRQDRASYNSPLHF. For the CDR3, the DNA is TGTGCCAGCAGACAAGACAGGGCGTCCTATAATTCACCCCTCCACTTT.

V usage is TRBV5-8 and J usage is TRBJ1-2; tentative D call: TRBD1 (5 bases). V was cut by 1 base and J by 4 bases, with 11 bases left in between. Germline assignment: CDR1 SGHTS and CDR2 YDEGEE. CDR3 size: 14 residues. CDR3 DNA: TGTGCCAGCAGCTTGCAAAGGGGAAGCTATGGCTACACCTTC. It encodes CASSLQRGSYGYTF.

The CDR3 spells CASSTTGGDQPQHF. The CDR3 coding sequence is TGTGCCAGCAGCACGACAGGGGGCGATCAGCCCCAGCATTTT. This chain uses TRBV9 with TRBJ1-5; the match to TRBD1 covers 10 bases. Germline loops: CDR1 SGDLS, CDR2 YYNGEE. Trimming took 4 bases from V and 5 from J; bases not matched to a gene: 3. The CDR3 extends over 14 amino acids.

The gene calls are TRBV3-1 and TRBJ2-7; 11 positions agree with TRBD1. The germline V gene encodes CDR1 LGHDT and CDR2 YNNKEL (reference sequence). The CDR3 is 14 amino acids. V lost 2 bases, J lost 5 bases, and 2 bases stayed unmatched. The CDR3, as DNA: TGTGCCAGCAGCCAATGGACAGGGGGCAACGAGCAGTACTTC. Translation gives CASSQWTGGNEQYF.

The V gene is TRBV6-2 or TRBV6-3, the J gene TRBJ1-1; D remains unclear. Between the trimmed V and J ends, which lost 6 bases and 0 bases, there was a span of 11 bases. Germline CDR1 and CDR2: MNHEY and SVGEGT. The CDR3 totals 14 residues. The DNA for the CDR3 is TGTGCCAGCAGAAACGGGCGCATGAACACTGAAGCTTTCTTT. Protein product: CASRNGRMNTEAFF.

The gene calls are TRBV14 and TRBJ2-1; tentatively, D is TRBD2 (6 bases). Trimming removed 5 bases from V and 5 bases from J, with 7 bases in between. Looked up from germline, CDR1 is SGHDN and CDR2 is FVKESK. This CDR3 contains 12 residues. The CDR3 here is CASSGTHNEQFF. The DNA of the CDR3 is TGTGCCAGCAGCGGGACTCACAATGAGCAGTTCTTC.

A word on this clonotype: This is likely a read error, given that the CDR3 carries no conserved phenylalanine or tryptophan at its end. V gene TRBV7-9 combines with J gene TRBJ2-3, with D maybe TRBD2 (6 bases). CDR3 length: 15 amino acids. Germline values: CDR1 SEHNR, CDR2 FQNEAQ (reference sequence). V was pared by 1 base and J by 2 bases, with 10 bases between. CDR3 amino acids: CASSLVGGITDTQYL. CDR3 nucleotide sequence: TGTGCCAGCAGCTTAGTTGGAGGGATCACAGATACGCAGTATTTA.

This clonotype occurred many times. CDR3 sequence reads: CASSTGSIEPQHF. DNA for the CDR3: TGTGCCAGCAGCACAGGGTCAATCGAGCCCCAGCATTTT. The genes are TRBV6-1 and TRBJ1-5; D may be TRBD1 (6 bases). The length of the CDR3 is 13 residues. Looked up from germline, CDR1 is MNHNS and CDR2 is SASEGT. The V gene lost 6 bases and the J gene lost 8 bases, with 14 bases spanning the gap.

This clonotype occurred a few times. The chain uses TRBV13 and TRBJ2-1, with TRBD2 as a possible D gene (6 bases). Germline CDR1 reads PRHDT; CDR2 reads FYEKMQ (reference sequence). V shed 4 bases and J shed 4 bases, with 14 bases lying between them. The CDR3 is 15 amino acids. The CDR3, as DNA: TGTGCCAGCAGCTCCGTCGGCGGGGAATACAATGAGCAGTTCTTC. Translating it yields CASSSVGGEYNEQFF.

The sample holds a few counts of this clonotype. The chain employs TRBV2 and TRBJ1-3, with D possibly TRBD1 on 5 matching bases. The V end was cut by 6 bases, the J end by 11 bases, with 11 bases between. The germline CDR1 and CDR2 sequences are SNHLY and FYNNEI. The CDR3 loop spans 11 amino acids. CDR3 loop: CASRTARPIYF. The CDR3 region has the DNA TGTGCCAGCAGGACAGCCCGCCCCATATATTTT.

The J gene is TRBJ1-3, the V gene TRBV6-1, with D hard to call. Germline CDR1 reads MNHNS; CDR2 reads SASEGT. The V end was cut by 8 bases, the J end by 0 bases, with 8 bases between. This CDR3 spans 13 amino acids. CDR3 bases: TGTGCCAGCGAAGACGGCTCTGGAAACACCATATATTTT. This gives the protein CASEDGSGNTIYF.

This clonotype was detected a few times. The CDR3 loop is CASSLGKQSGGTDTQYF. The CDR3 nucleotides read TGTGCCAGCAGCCTCGGAAAACAAAGCGGGGGCACAGATACGCAGTATTTT. The gene calls are TRBV12-3 or TRBV12-4 and TRBJ2-3; the match to TRBD2 covers 7 bases. The CDR3 runs to 17 residues. The trim removed 6 bases at V and 1 base at J, leaving 13 bases unmatched.

The chain is built from TRBV20-1 and TRBJ1-6; 9 bases are shared with TRBD1. From germline, CDR1 is DFQATT and CDR2 SNEGSKA (reference sequence). With 5 bases clipped from V and 5 bases from J, the junction kept 7 bases outside the gene matches. This CDR3 contains 15 residues. As DNA, the CDR3 is TGCAGTGCTGACCCCGGGACAGGGAATAATTCACCCCTCCACTTT. Residues: CSADPGTGNNSPLHF.

This clonotype was detected a few times. The chain employs TRBV7-9 and TRBJ2-1; no clear D. The CDR3 is 15 amino acids. CDR1 is SEHNR and CDR2 is FQNEAQ in the germline V gene (reference sequence). V was clipped by 5 bases and J by 7 bases, with 18 bases between them. The CDR3 nucleotides read TGTGCCAGCAGCAGCAGAAGATGGGTGGGAAATGAGCAGTTCTTC. Its translation: CASSSRRWVGNEQFF.

This chain connects TRBV30 to TRBJ1-3; no definite D call. Germline V lookup: CDR1 GTSNPN, CDR2 SVGIG (reference sequence). Trimming pared 4 bases from V and 1 base from J, leaving 14 bases between. The CDR3 sequence is 15 residues long. Here the CDR3 reads CAWTPRSLSGNTIYF. As DNA, the CDR3 is TGTGCCTGGACCCCTAGGTCTCTTTCTGGAAACACCATATATTTT.

Many counts were recorded for this clonotype. The chain carries TRBV6-5 and TRBJ2-5; 9 bases map to TRBD1. This CDR3 contains 16 residues. After removal of 6 bases from V and 9 bases from J, the junction contained 17 bases not matched to a gene. Germline CDR1 and CDR2: MNHEY and SVGAGI. The CDR3 is CASRLSPGQGRFPQYF. In DNA form, the CDR3 reads TGTGCCAGCAGACTATCTCCGGGACAGGGACGATTTCCCCAGTACTTC.

The V gene is TRBV29-1, the J gene TRBJ2-5; no definite D call. Trimming took 7 bases from V and 1 from J, leaving 10 bases between them. Per germline, CDR1 SQVTM and CDR2 ANQGSEA. This CDR3 is built from 12 residues. CDR3 coding DNA: TGCAGCGCCCAGGCGTTCCAAGAGACCCAGTACTTC. This codes for CSAQAFQETQYF.